This is a list of T cell receptor beta chains from one sample in a study of Ad26.COV2.S vaccination and SARS-CoV-2 variants. Clones were read by immunoSEQ multiplex PCR, and TCRdb kept only the in-frame ones, dropping some. The sample has about 680,000 clones; roughly 90% are singletons. Sequenced here: peripheral blood, sampled in a trial of Ad26.COV2.S vaccine versus placebo. Receptors were obtained from a person between 18 and 59 years old who received the Ad26.COV2.S COVID-19 vaccine or a placebo. Both conserved end residues are part of each CDR3. A D gene is named only where the DNA matches it firmly. Only part of the rows carry a size: once, few, many, or a class if the clone is expanded.

j_call,v_call,d_call,clone_size,cdr3_length,cdr3_aa,cdr3_nt
TRBJ1-1,TRBV18,NA,NA,12,CASSSANTEAFF,TGTGCCAGCTCAAGCGCGAACACTGAAGCTTTCTTT
TRBJ2-1,TRBV19,NA,NA,12,CASSIPLNEQFF,TGTGCCAGTAGTATTCCCTTAAATGAGCAGTTCTTC
TRBJ2-7,TRBV5-4,NA,NA,12,CASSLAGFEQYF,TGTGCCAGCAGCTTGGCCGGGTTCGAGCAGTACTTC
TRBJ1-5,TRBV6-5,NA,NA,13,CASSYGLLRPQHF,TGTGCCAGCAGTTACGGTCTTCTTCGACCCCAGCATTTT
TRBJ1-5,TRBV15,NA,NA,15,CATSRDLGIIQPQHF,TGTGCCACCAGCAGAGATCTGGGCATTATTCAGCCCCAGCATTTT
TRBJ2-7,TRBV5-6,NA,NA,14,CASSLGGGGREQYF,TGTGCCAGCAGCTTAGGGGGAGGGGGACGGGAGCAGTACTTC
TRBJ1-6,TRBV6-4,TRBD1,NA,13,CASSAQGDSPLHF,TGTGCCAGCAGTGCTCAGGGGGACTCACCCCTCCACTTT
TRBJ1-1,TRBV30,NA,NA,17,CAWRRFRLADTNTEAFF,TGTGCCTGGAGGAGGTTTCGATTGGCCGATACGAACACTGAAGCTTTCTTT
TRBJ2-2,TRBV29-1,NA,once,13,CSVDRSNTGELFF,TGCAGCGTTGATAGGTCGAACACCGGGGAGCTGTTTTTT
TRBJ1-5,TRBV7-8,NA,NA,15,CASSLEVTSNQPQHF,TGTGCCAGCAGCTTAGAAGTCACCTCCAATCAGCCCCAGCATTTT
TRBJ2-5,TRBV7-3,NA,NA,14,CASSLSGAQETQYF,TGTGCCAGCAGCTTATCGGGGGCCCAAGAGACCCAGTACTTC
TRBJ1-1,TRBV18,TRBD1,NA,15,CASSRPGGDGVRAFF,TGTGCCAGCTCACGCCCAGGGGGCGACGGGGTAAGGGCTTTCTTT
TRBJ1-5,TRBV18,NA,few,17,CASSHDIGQGSNQPQHF,TGTGCCAGCTCACACGACATTGGACAAGGTAGCAATCAGCCCCAGCATTTT
TRBJ2-2,TRBV5-1,TRBD2,NA,16,CASSLGIAGVTGELFF,TGCGCCAGCAGCTTGGGGATAGCGGGAGTCACCGGGGAGCTGTTTTTT
TRBJ1-2,TRBV7-2,NA,NA,18,CASSVESGGLGANYGYTF,TGTGCCAGCAGCGTAGAATCCGGTGGACTGGGAGCTAACTATGGCTACACCTTC
TRBJ1-2,TRBV15,NA,NA,13,CATSRDMTYGYTF,TGTGCCACCAGCAGAGACATGACCTATGGCTACACCTTC
TRBJ1-5,TRBV19,NA,NA,15,CASNTRGEGNQPQHF,TGTGCCAGTAACACCAGGGGAGAAGGCAATCAGCCCCAGCATTTT
TRBJ1-1,TRBV27,TRBD1,NA,14,CASSGGRKYTEAFF,TGTGCCAGCTCAGGGGGCCGAAAGTACACTGAAGCTTTCTTT
TRBJ2-1,TRBV2,TRBD2,NA,13,CASRLAGGNEQFF,TGTGCCAGCAGATTAGCGGGGGGTAATGAGCAGTTCTTC
TRBJ2-2,TRBV19,NA,NA,12,CASSMSRRELFF,TGTGCCAGTAGTATGAGTCGCCGGGAGCTGTTTTTT
TRBJ2-7,TRBV7-3,NA,once,15,CASSPGRATRGEQYF,TGTGCCAGCAGCCCGGGACGGGCCACGAGGGGGGAGCAGTACTTC
TRBJ2-3,TRBV12-3/TRBV12-4,TRBD1,NA,13,CASRPTGSDTQYF,TGTGCCAGCAGGCCGACAGGGTCAGATACGCAGTATTTT
TRBJ2-1,TRBV5-1,NA,NA,15,CASSLQGLAYNEQFF,TGCGCCAGCAGCTTACAGGGTTTAGCCTACAATGAGCAGTTCTTC
TRBJ2-7,TRBV15,NA,NA,15,CATSRDRGYTYEQYF,TGTGCCACCAGCAGAGATCGCGGATACACCTACGAGCAGTACTTC
TRBJ2-5,TRBV3-1/TRBV3-2,TRBD2,NA,14,CASGGTSGKETQYF,TGTGCCAGCGGGGGGACTAGCGGAAAAGAGACCCAGTACTTC
TRBJ1-5,TRBV4-3,NA,many,13,CASSQAGGQPQHF,TGCGCCAGCAGCCAAGCCGGTGGACAGCCCCAGCATTTT
TRBJ1-3,TRBV9,NA,NA,13,CASSSSSGNTIYF,TGTGCCAGCAGCTCAAGTAGTGGGAACACCATATATTTT
TRBJ1-4,TRBV30,NA,NA,13,CAWSGGGNEKLFF,TGTGCCTGGAGTGGGGGTGGCAATGAAAAACTGTTTTTT
TRBJ1-5,TRBV3-1/TRBV3-2,NA,NA,13,CASSLRGDQPQHF,TGTGCCAGCAGCTTGAGGGGGGATCAGCCCCAGCATTTT
TRBJ2-2,TRBV3-1/TRBV3-2,TRBD2,NA,17,CASSPLGLARNTGELFF,TGTGCCAGCAGCCCCCTAGGACTAGCGAGGAACACCGGGGAGCTGTTTTTT
TRBJ1-2,TRBV10-3,NA,NA,12,CAADGANYGYTF,TGTGCCGCCGACGGGGCTAACTATGGCTACACCTTC
TRBJ2-3,TRBV15,TRBD2,few,16,CATSRGVAGRTDTQYF,TGTGCCACCAGCAGAGGTGTAGCGGGCCGCACAGATACGCAGTATTTT
TRBJ2-5,TRBV18,NA,NA,14,CASSPPSGLETQYF,TGTGCCAGCTCACCACCTTCGGGGTTGGAGACCCAGTACTTC
TRBJ1-2,TRBV14,NA,NA,13,CASSQSKRDGYTF,TGTGCCAGCAGCCAATCCAAAAGGGATGGCTACACCTTC
TRBJ1-1,TRBV7-9,TRBD1,NA,16,CASSIGPGTGGTEAFF,TGTGCCAGCAGTATAGGCCCGGGGACAGGGGGCACTGAAGCTTTCTTT
TRBJ2-1,TRBV4-1,TRBD2,once,17,CASSQEGPKGGRDEQFF,TGCGCCAGCAGCCAAGAAGGTCCGAAGGGAGGGAGGGATGAGCAGTTCTTC
TRBJ2-7,TRBV27,NA,NA,15,CASSLYPGESYEQYF,TGTGCCAGCAGTTTATACCCGGGAGAATCCTACGAGCAGTACTTC
TRBJ1-2,TRBV10-1,NA,once,13,CASSESPNYGYTF,TGCGCCAGCAGTGAGTCCCCCAACTATGGCTACACCTTC